This is a list of T cell receptor beta chains from one sample in a study of shared clonotypes between healthy human individuals. Assay used: immunoSEQ multiplex PCR; TCRdb lists only in-frame clones, some missing. This sample yields fewer than 500,000 clones, of which almost 80% are seen a single time; around 13% belongs to the top ten. The sample consisted of PBMCs. These TCRs come from a woman aged 40 to 55 in good health. Some clones in this sample may be carry-over from other donors' samples. The CDR3 runs from the conserved cysteine through the conserved F or W. Fields, in order: clone size, V gene, J gene, D gene, CDR3 protein, CDR3 DNA. The D gene is left open where the match is weak. The size of a clone is reported for some rows only, either as once, few or many, or as a class for expanded clones.

size: once; V: TRBV9; J: TRBJ2-1; D: -; CDR3: CASSVQGVSDEQFF; DNA: TGTGCCAGCAGCGTACAGGGAGTTAGCGATGAGCAGTTCTTC
size: -; V: TRBV5-1; J: TRBJ2-1; D: TRBD1; CDR3: CASSLATGGLINEQFF; DNA: TGCGCCAGCAGCTTGGCCACAGGGGGTTTGATCAATGAGCAGTTCTTC
size: few; V: TRBV6-5; J: TRBJ1-4; D: -; CDR3: CASSYSRVGARSLFF; DNA: TGTGCCAGCAGTTACTCGAGGGTTGGAGCCAGGTCACTGTTTTTT
size: few; V: TRBV11-2; J: TRBJ2-2; D: -; CDR3: CASSFSRANTGELFF; DNA: TGTGCCAGCAGCTTTTCCAGAGCGAACACCGGGGAGCTGTTTTTT
size: few; V: TRBV28; J: TRBJ1-5; D: -; CDR3: CASIEGRSNQPQHF; DNA: TGTGCCAGTATAGAGGGGAGAAGCAATCAGCCCCAGCATTTT
size: once; V: TRBV29-1; J: TRBJ2-7; D: -; CDR3: CSVRNPSSYEQYF; DNA: TGCAGCGTACGGAACCCGAGCTCCTACGAGCAGTACTTC
size: few; V: TRBV5-6; J: TRBJ2-6; D: -; CDR3: CASSLGTYSLSGANVLTF; DNA: TGTGCCAGCAGCCTGGGGACATATTCGTTATCTGGGGCCAACGTCCTGACTTTC
size: -; V: TRBV7-2; J: TRBJ1-5; D: -; CDR3: CASSLVRNQPQHF; DNA: TGTGCCAGCAGCTTAGTCCGGAATCAGCCCCAGCATTTT
size: -; V: TRBV9; J: TRBJ1-2; D: -; CDR3: CASSVDPLSGVGGYTF; DNA: TGTGCCAGCAGCGTAGACCCACTTTCGGGGGTTGGAGGCTACACCTTC
size: once; V: TRBV28; J: TRBJ2-7; D: TRBD1; CDR3: CASSDWGRGISYEQYF; DNA: TGTGCCAGCAGTGACTGGGGCAGGGGGATCTCCTACGAGCAGTACTTC
size: -; V: TRBV30; J: TRBJ1-6; D: -; CDR3: CAWWAQGYNSPLHF; DNA: TGTGCCTGGTGGGCGCAGGGCTATAATTCACCCCTCCACTTT
size: -; V: TRBV10-3; J: TRBJ1-2; D: TRBD1; CDR3: CAISETGVYGYTF; DNA: TGTGCCATCAGTGAGACAGGGGTCTATGGCTACACCTTC
size: -; V: TRBV19; J: TRBJ1-1; D: -; CDR3: CASCPGGVNTEAFF; DNA: TGTGCCAGTTGCCCCGGAGGGGTGAACACTGAAGCTTTCTTT
size: -; V: TRBV25-1; J: TRBJ2-6; D: -; CDR3: CASSECHEPSGANVLTF; DNA: TGTGCCAGCAGTGAATGTCATGAACCTTCTGGGGCCAACGTCCTGACTTTC
size: -; V: TRBV7-2; J: TRBJ2-4; D: -; CDR3: CASSSRGGGAKNIQYF; DNA: TGTGCCAGCAGCTCACGAGGGGGAGGAGCCAAAAACATTCAGTACTTC
size: -; V: TRBV7-2; J: TRBJ2-7; D: -; CDR3: CASSLVVSVNYEQYF; DNA: TGTGCCAGCAGCCTGGTAGTATCTGTCAATTACGAGCAGTACTTC
size: -; V: TRBV7-3; J: TRBJ2-5; D: TRBD2; CDR3: CASSPTGTSVETQYF; DNA: TGTGCCAGCAGCCCCACCGGGACTAGCGTAGAGACCCAGTACTTC
size: -; V: TRBV27; J: TRBJ2-1; D: -; CDR3: CASKGTDSYNEQFF; DNA: TGTGCCAGCAAAGGAACCGACTCCTACAATGAGCAGTTCTTC
size: -; V: TRBV7-9; J: TRBJ2-7; D: TRBD2; CDR3: CASSPGTSANLWQYF; DNA: TGTGCCAGCAGCCCCGGGACTAGCGCGAACTTATGGCAGTACTTC
size: -; V: TRBV14; J: TRBJ1-2; D: -; CDR3: CASSQDHGYGYTF; DNA: TGTGCCAGCAGCCAAGATCACGGCTATGGCTACACCTTC
size: once; V: TRBV10-2; J: TRBJ1-3; D: TRBD1; CDR3: CASSDNRGPSGNTIYF; DNA: TGCGCCAGCAGTGATAACAGGGGTCCCTCTGGAAACACCATATATTTT
size: -; V: TRBV7-3; J: TRBJ1-1; D: -; CDR3: CASSLNRDTEAFF; DNA: TGTGCCAGCAGCTTAAACAGGGACACTGAAGCTTTCTTT
size: -; V: TRBV6-5; J: TRBJ2-4; D: -; CDR3: CASSYSIWGDIQYF; DNA: TGTGCCAGCAGTTACTCGATCTGGGGGGACATTCAGTACTTC
size: -; V: TRBV7-3; J: TRBJ1-3; D: -; CDR3: CASSSGMGNTIYF; DNA: TGTGCCAGCAGCTCGGGAATGGGAAACACCATATATTTT
size: -; V: TRBV6-6; J: TRBJ2-7; D: -; CDR3: CASSYSRDGPYEQYF; DNA: TGTGCCAGCAGTTACTCCCGGGACGGCCCCTACGAGCAGTACTTC
size: few; V: TRBV6-1; J: TRBJ1-5; D: TRBD1; CDR3: CASLGDRGVSGAQHF; DNA: TGTGCCAGTCTGGGGGACAGGGGGGTTTCAGGGGCCCAGCATTTT
size: -; V: TRBV10-3; J: TRBJ2-1; D: -; CDR3: CAISPRVAPSSYNEQFF; DNA: TGTGCCATCAGCCCTAGGGTGGCGCCGAGCTCCTACAATGAGCAGTTCTTC
size: -; V: TRBV9; J: TRBJ1-2; D: TRBD1; CDR3: CASSVGGTGLGNYGYTF; DNA: TGTGCCAGCAGCGTAGGAGGGACAGGGTTAGGAAACTATGGCTACACCTTC
size: -; V: TRBV28; J: TRBJ2-7; D: TRBD2; CDR3: CATDRGLAGSSSYEQYF; DNA: TGTGCCACCGACAGGGGACTAGCGGGGTCGAGCTCCTACGAGCAGTACTTC
size: -; V: TRBV28; J: TRBJ2-1; D: TRBD2; CDR3: CASSSRLAGARQFF; DNA: TGTGCCAGCAGTTCTCGGCTAGCGGGGGCGCGGCAGTTCTTC
size: -; V: TRBV7-9; J: TRBJ2-2; D: TRBD2; CDR3: CASSFRLAVRTGELFF; DNA: TGTGCCAGCAGCTTCAGACTAGCGGTGCGCACCGGGGAGCTGTTTTTT
size: -; V: TRBV11-2; J: TRBJ1-5; D: -; CDR3: CASSLNGQHQPQHF; DNA: TGTGCCAGCAGCTTAAATGGACAGCATCAGCCCCAGCATTTT
size: once; V: TRBV7-2; J: TRBJ1-1; D: -; CDR3: CASSLIRTESVNTEAFF; DNA: TGTGCCAGCAGCTTAATTCGAACCGAGAGCGTGAACACTGAAGCTTTCTTT
size: -; V: TRBV7-9; J: TRBJ2-7; D: -; CDR3: CASSSGSWDEQYF; DNA: TGTGCCAGCAGCTCGGGATCTTGGGACGAGCAGTACTTC
size: -; V: TRBV7-3; J: TRBJ2-1; D: TRBD2; CDR3: CASSFTSGRVGGQFF; DNA: TGTGCCAGCAGCTTTACTAGCGGAAGGGTTGGGGGGCAGTTCTTC
size: -; V: TRBV5-1; J: TRBJ2-1; D: TRBD1; CDR3: CASSLQGDNEQFF; DNA: TGCGCCAGCAGCTTACAGGGGGACAATGAGCAGTTCTTC
size: -; V: TRBV28; J: TRBJ1-2; D: TRBD1; CDR3: CASSPRDRGPGYTF; DNA: TGTGCCAGCAGCCCCCGGGACAGGGGTCCCGGCTACACCTTC
size: -; V: TRBV27; J: TRBJ1-1; D: -; CDR3: CASSLSEGFEAFF; DNA: TGTGCCAGCAGTTTATCTGAGGGCTTTGAAGCTTTCTTT
size: -; V: TRBV28; J: TRBJ1-1; D: -; CDR3: CASSTTGLMNTEAFF; DNA: TGTGCCAGCAGCACAACAGGACTAATGAACACTGAAGCTTTCTTT
size: -; V: TRBV9; J: TRBJ2-2; D: -; CDR3: CASGRSNTGELFF; DNA: TGTGCCAGCGGGCGCTCGAACACCGGGGAGCTGTTTTTT
size: -; V: TRBV7-2; J: TRBJ2-3; D: -; CDR3: CASSPLGTDTQYF; DNA: TGTGCCAGCAGCCCCCTGGGCACAGATACGCAGTATTTT
size: -; V: TRBV12-2; J: TRBJ2-7; D: -; CDR3: CARGQGSSYEQYF; DNA: TGTGCAAGGGGACAGGGGAGCTCCTACGAGCAGTACTTC
size: -; V: TRBV2; J: TRBJ2-5; D: -; CDR3: CASSARGDSETQYF; DNA: TGTGCCAGCAGTGCAAGGGGCGACTCAGAGACCCAGTACTTC
size: -; V: TRBV7-9; J: TRBJ2-2; D: TRBD2; CDR3: CASRIREGGELFF; DNA: TGTGCCAGCCGCATACGGGAGGGCGGGGAGCTGTTTTTT
size: few; V: TRBV18; J: TRBJ2-1; D: TRBD1; CDR3: CASSRDRARSWEQFF; DNA: TGTGCCAGCTCAAGGGACAGGGCTCGATCATGGGAGCAGTTCTTC
size: -; V: TRBV9; J: TRBJ2-5; D: -; CDR3: CASKGGGETQYF; DNA: TGTGCCAGCAAGGGAGGGGGGGAGACCCAGTACTTC
size: -; V: TRBV5-4; J: TRBJ1-4; D: TRBD1; CDR3: CASSSGTVGEKLFF; DNA: TGTGCCAGCAGCTCCGGGACAGTTGGTGAAAAACTGTTTTTT
size: -; V: TRBV7-9; J: TRBJ2-7; D: -; CDR3: CASSLPSGNSEQYF; DNA: TGTGCCAGCAGCTTGCCGTCCGGCAATTCCGAGCAGTACTTC
size: -; V: TRBV7-3; J: TRBJ2-7; D: -; CDR3: CASSLTSGYEQYF; DNA: TGTGCCAGCAGCTTAACCTCCGGTTACGAGCAGTACTTC
size: once; V: TRBV19; J: TRBJ2-1; D: TRBD2; CDR3: CASSMGAGGVNEQFF; DNA: TGTGCCAGTAGTATGGGAGCGGGAGGTGTCAATGAGCAGTTCTTC
size: -; V: TRBV29-1; J: TRBJ1-3; D: -; CDR3: CSGPGPKPTNSGNTIYF; DNA: TGCAGCGGCCCCGGGCCTAAGCCGACTAACTCTGGAAACACCATATATTTT
size: -; V: TRBV18; J: TRBJ1-1; D: -; CDR3: CASSPGRDLGMNTEAFF; DNA: TGTGCCAGCTCACCCGGACGGGACCTAGGGATGAACACTGAAGCTTTCTTT
size: -; V: TRBV18; J: TRBJ2-7; D: -; CDR3: CASSPSATSYEQYF; DNA: TGTGCCAGCTCACCGAGCGCCACCTCCTACGAGCAGTACTTC
size: -; V: TRBV5-4; J: TRBJ2-1; D: -; CDR3: CASSLAPGHRSYNEQFF; DNA: TGTGCCAGCAGCCTGGCCCCGGGACATAGGTCCTACAATGAGCAGTTCTTC